This TCR beta chain emerged from a study of cytotoxic CD8 clonotypes in ibrutinib-treated CLL. Overall study context: Responses: approximately 25 partial, 2 complete; after median roughly 68 months, around 14 stayed remitted, roughly 12 progressed.

Study-wide findings and caveats: Baseline clonality, above age-matched healthy donor levels, tracked circulating CD8+ T-cell counts. Sampling time points were not equivalent between sustained-remission and progressing patients.

Of note for this clone: As yet, its antigen is unknown.

This CDR3 has 14 residues. CDR1 and CDR2 (germline): SGHRS, YFSETQ. V lost 2 bases and J lost 7, with 10 bases in between. A 1 in 200,000 to 1 in 1 million T cell depth was the sequencing target. The protocol was immunoSEQ multiplex PCR, while the TCRdb copy is restricted to in-frame clones and leaves out a portion. The repertoire consists of over 130,000 clones, with about 84% occurring once and the leading ten covering 6.5% to 8%. This clonotype was sampled from a human donor with chronic lymphocytic leukemia. This specimen was PBMCs, taken after 36 months of ibrutinib treatment. V is TRBV5-1 and J is TRBJ1-6, with D tentatively TRBD1 (6 bases). CDR3 sequence reads: CASSLQGDNSPLHF. The DNA of the CDR3 is TGCGCCAGCAGCTTACAGGGAGACAATTCACCCCTCCACTTT.